This T cell receptor (beta chain) stems from a study of T-cell reconstitution after alpha-beta-depleted transplantation in children. Unmatched junction bases numbered 4, after V lost 4 bases and J lost 4 bases. This CDR3 comprises 14 residues. The V gene's germline CDR1 is SQVTM and CDR2 ANQGSEA. During its preparation, the TCRbeta library received unique molecular identifiers. TCRdb itself ran the PCR reads through MiXCR, one entry per CDR3 protein. The sample yields around 400,000 distinct CDR3 sequences, 11% seen once. This clonotype has only a few counts. The clonotype originates from a human donor who donated a stem cell graft to a child with acute myeloid leukemia. J is TRBJ2-3 and V is TRBV29-1; 11 bases map to TRBD2. Source: PBMCs from the stem cell graft donor, taken from the stem cell graft. The CDR3 loop is CSVVLAGGADTQYF. The CDR3 coding sequence is TGCAGCGTTGTATTAGCGGGGGGGGCAGATACGCAGTATTTT.